This T cell receptor (beta chain) emerged from a study of T cell repertoires in aging, cancer and after chemotherapy. Notes on the study in general: Rebound thymic output was suggested by rising median generation probability during chemotherapy in each cancer cohort. These repertoire data do not allow conclusions about immunological memory after chemotherapy.

Points on this clonotype: The antigen remains undetermined.

Peripheral blood genomic DNA, not sorted cells or RNA, was the template. Multiplex touch-down PCR with TRB-A/B primers amplified rearranged V-D-J TRB sequences. Using its own MiXCR run on the multiplex PCR reads, TCRdb lists one record per CDR3 protein. Of 2,000 to 2,500 distinct CDR3 sequences in the sample, around a quarter are singletons; the top ten hold approximately 12%. Sample: blood. The sequence was collected from a human donor in good health.

CDR3 protein: CASSGGRGLPSTDTQYF. CDR3 sequence (DNA): TGTGCCAGCAGTGGGGGGAGGGGCCTACCCAGCACAGATACGCAGTATTTT. The chain employs TRBV6-2 or TRBV6-3 and TRBJ2-3; the match to TRBD2 covers 7 bases. The V gene end was trimmed by 5 bases and the J gene end by 0 bases; junction bases not matched to a gene: 11. CDR3 length: 17 residues. Germline CDR1 MNHEY, CDR2 SVGEGT.